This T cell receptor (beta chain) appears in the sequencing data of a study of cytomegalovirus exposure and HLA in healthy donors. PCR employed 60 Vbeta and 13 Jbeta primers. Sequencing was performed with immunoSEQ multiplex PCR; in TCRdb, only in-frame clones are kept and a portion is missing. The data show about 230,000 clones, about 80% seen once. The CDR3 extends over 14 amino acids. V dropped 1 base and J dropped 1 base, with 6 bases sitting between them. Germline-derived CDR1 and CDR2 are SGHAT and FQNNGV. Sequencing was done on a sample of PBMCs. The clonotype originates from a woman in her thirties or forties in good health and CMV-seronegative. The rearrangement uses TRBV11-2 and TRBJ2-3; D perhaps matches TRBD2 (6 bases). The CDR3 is CASSLAGGTDTQYF. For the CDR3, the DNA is TGTGCCAGCAGCTTAGCGGGGGGCACAGATACGCAGTATTTT.